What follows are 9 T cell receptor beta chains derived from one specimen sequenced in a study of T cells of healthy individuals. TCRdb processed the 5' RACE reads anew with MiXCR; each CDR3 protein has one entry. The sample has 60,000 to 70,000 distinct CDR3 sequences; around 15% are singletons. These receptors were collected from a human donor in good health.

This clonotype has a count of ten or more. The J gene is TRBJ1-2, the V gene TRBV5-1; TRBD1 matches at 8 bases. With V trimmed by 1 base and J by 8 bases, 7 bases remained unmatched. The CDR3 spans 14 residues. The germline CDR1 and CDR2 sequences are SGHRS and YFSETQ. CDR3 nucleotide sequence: TGCGCCAGCAGCTTGTCCCCGACAGGGGAAGGCTACACCTTC. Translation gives CASSLSPTGEGYTF.

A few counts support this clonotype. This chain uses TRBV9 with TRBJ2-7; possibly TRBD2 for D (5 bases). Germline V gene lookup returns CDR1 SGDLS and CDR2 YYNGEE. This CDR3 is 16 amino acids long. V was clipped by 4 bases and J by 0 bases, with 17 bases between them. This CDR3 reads CASSFRTGKLSYEQYF. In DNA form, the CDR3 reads TGTGCCAGCAGCTTCCGGACGGGGAAACTCTCCTACGAGCAGTACTTC.

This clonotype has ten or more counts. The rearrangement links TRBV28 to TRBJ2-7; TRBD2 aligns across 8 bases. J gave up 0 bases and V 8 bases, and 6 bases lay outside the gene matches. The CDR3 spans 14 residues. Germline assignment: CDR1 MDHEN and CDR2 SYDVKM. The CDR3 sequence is CASPPAGGSYEQYF. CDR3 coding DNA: TGTGCCAGCCCCCCTGCGGGGGGCTCCTACGAGCAGTACTTC.

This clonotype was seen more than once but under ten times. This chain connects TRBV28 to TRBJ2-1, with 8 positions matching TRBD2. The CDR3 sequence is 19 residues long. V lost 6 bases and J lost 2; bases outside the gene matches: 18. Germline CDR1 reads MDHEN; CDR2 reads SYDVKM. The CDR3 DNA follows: TGTGCCAGCAGGCAAAAGGTTGGGGGGACTAGAGGTCCCTACAATGAGCAGTTCTTC. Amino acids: CASRQKVGGTRGPYNEQFF.

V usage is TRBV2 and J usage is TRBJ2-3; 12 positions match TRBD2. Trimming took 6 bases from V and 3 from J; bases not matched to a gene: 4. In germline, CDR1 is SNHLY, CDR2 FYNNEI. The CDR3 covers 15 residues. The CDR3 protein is CASRLAGGRTDTQYF. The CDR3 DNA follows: TGTGCCAGCAGGCTAGCGGGGGGGCGGACAGATACGCAGTATTTT.

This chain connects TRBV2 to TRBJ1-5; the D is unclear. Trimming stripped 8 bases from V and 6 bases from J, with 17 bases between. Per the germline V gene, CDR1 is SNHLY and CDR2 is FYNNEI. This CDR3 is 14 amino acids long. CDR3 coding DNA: TGTGCCAGCGGAGGACGGGATCCTAGTCAGCCCCAGCATTTT. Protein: CASGGRDPSQPQHF.

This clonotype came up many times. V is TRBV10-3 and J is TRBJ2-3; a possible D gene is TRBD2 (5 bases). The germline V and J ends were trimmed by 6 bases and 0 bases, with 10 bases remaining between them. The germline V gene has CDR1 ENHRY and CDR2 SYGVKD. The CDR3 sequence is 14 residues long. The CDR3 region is CAISLRTSTDTQYF. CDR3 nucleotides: TGTGCCATCAGCCTCAGGACTAGCACAGATACGCAGTATTTT.

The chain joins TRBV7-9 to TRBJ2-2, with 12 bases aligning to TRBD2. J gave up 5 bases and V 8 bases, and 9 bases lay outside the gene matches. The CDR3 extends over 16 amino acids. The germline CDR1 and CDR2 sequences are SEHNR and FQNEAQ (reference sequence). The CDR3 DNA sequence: TGTGCCAGCCAATCTAGCGGGGGGGCCCGGACCGGGGAGCTGTTTTTT. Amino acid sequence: CASQSSGGARTGELFF.

The CDR3 is CAISEGGEQFF. DNA for the CDR3: TGTGCCATCAGTGAGGGTGGTGAGCAGTTCTTC. The chain uses TRBV10-3 and TRBJ2-1, with D hard to call. This CDR3 region has 11 residues. Per the germline V gene, CDR1 is ENHRY and CDR2 is SYGVKD. V was pared by 2 bases and J by 9 bases, with 5 bases between.